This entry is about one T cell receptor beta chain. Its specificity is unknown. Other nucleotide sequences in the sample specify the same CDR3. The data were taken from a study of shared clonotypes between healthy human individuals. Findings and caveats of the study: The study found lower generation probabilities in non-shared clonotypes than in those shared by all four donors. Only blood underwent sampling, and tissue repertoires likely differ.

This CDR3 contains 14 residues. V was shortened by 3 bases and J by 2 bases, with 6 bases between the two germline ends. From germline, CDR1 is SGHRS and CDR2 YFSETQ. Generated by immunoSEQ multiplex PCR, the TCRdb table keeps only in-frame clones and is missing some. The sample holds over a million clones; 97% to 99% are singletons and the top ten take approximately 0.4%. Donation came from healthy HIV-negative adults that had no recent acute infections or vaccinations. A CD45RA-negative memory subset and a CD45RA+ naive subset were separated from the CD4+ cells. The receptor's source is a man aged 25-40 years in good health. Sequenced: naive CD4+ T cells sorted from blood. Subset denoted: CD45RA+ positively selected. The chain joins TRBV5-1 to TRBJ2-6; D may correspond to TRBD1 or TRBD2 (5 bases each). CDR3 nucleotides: TGCGCCAGCAGCTCGGGACCTGGGGCCAACGTCCTGACTTTC. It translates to CASSSGPGANVLTF.